A single sample gave rise to the 23 T cell receptor beta chains below, sequenced in a study of CD8+CD57+ T cells in acquired aplastic anemia. Researchers used genomic DNA as the template to profile TCR beta VDJ and CDR3. TCRdb called the reads again in MiXCR, with one record for every CDR3 protein. Of 100,000 to 150,000 distinct CDR3 sequences in the sample, 48% were seen once. Material: sorted CD4+, CD8+, or CD8+CD57+ T cells (not recorded which) from PBMCs. The origin of the receptors is a human donor in good health, serving as a control.

This clonotype was detected only a few times. The CDR3 loop is CASTLQGPQETQYF. The CDR3 DNA reads TGTGCCAGCACCCTACAGGGGCCTCAAGAGACCCAGTACTTC. The V gene is TRBV3-1, the J gene TRBJ2-5; 7 bases match TRBD1. With V trimmed by 7 bases and J by 2 bases, 7 bases remained unmatched. Looked up from germline, CDR1 is LGHDT and CDR2 is YNNKEL (reference sequence). The CDR3 length is 14 residues.

The chain uses TRBV2 and TRBJ1-6; 10 bases are shared with TRBD1. Germline V gives CDR1 SNHLY, CDR2 FYNNEI. This CDR3 comprises 14 residues. V was pared by 7 bases and J by 9 bases, with 6 bases of the junction left unmatched. CDR3 sequence: CASIKGDRGSPLHF. The CDR3 DNA reads as TGTGCCAGCATTAAAGGGGACAGGGGTTCACCCCTCCACTTT.

This clonotype was seen at least ten times. This rearrangement joins TRBV19 to TRBJ1-5, with D uncertain. Germline-derived CDR1 and CDR2 are LNHDA and SQIVND (reference sequence). Trimming removed 5 bases at V and 5 bases at J, with 22 bases between. This CDR3 is built from 17 residues. The chain's CDR3 is CASSPSPPGPAHQPQHF. In DNA, the CDR3 is TGTGCCAGTAGTCCTAGCCCCCCGGGTCCTGCTCATCAGCCCCAGCATTTT. The full variable domain, its missing parts supplied by reference TRBV19 and TRBJ1-5, is DGGITQSPKYLFRKEGQNVTLSCEQNLNHDAMYWYRQDPGQGLRLIYYSQIVNDFQKGDIAEGYSVSREKKESFPLTVTSAQKNPTAFYLCASSPSPPGPAHQPQHFGDGTRLSIL.

V and J are TRBV19 and TRBJ1-3; 7 nucleotides match TRBD1. Losses at the gene ends were 5 bases for V and 7 bases for J; bases not matched to a gene: 5. The germline gives CDR1 LNHDA, CDR2 SQIVND (reference sequence). There are 13 residues in the CDR3. CDR3 sequence: CASSYDRVNTIYF. CDR3 nucleotide sequence: TGTGCCAGTAGTTACGACAGGGTGAACACCATATATTTT. Filled out from reference TRBV19 and TRBJ1-3, the complete variable domain reads DGGITQSPKYLFRKEGQNVTLSCEQNLNHDAMYWYRQDPGQGLRLIYYSQIVNDFQKGDIAEGYSVSREKKESFPLTVTSAQKNPTAFYLCASSYDRVNTIYFGEGSWLTVV.

This clonotype was picked up many times. J is TRBJ1-1 and V is TRBV3-1; no definite D call. V shed 0 bases and J shed 6 bases, with 8 bases lying between them. The CDR3 covers 13 residues. Looked up from germline, CDR1 is LGHDT and CDR2 is YNNKEL (reference sequence). Here the CDR3 DNA reads TGTGCCAGCAGCCAAGAAACCGCGCCTGAAGCTTTCTTT. The encoded protein is CASSQETAPEAFF.

With respect to this clonotype: At one end, the junction sequence differs from germline, possibly due to a read error. The genes are TRBV7-8 and TRBJ1-1, with D unresolved. This CDR3 contains 15 residues. Looked up from germline, CDR1 is SGHVS and CDR2 is FQNEAQ. CDR3 in amino acids: CASSRTTLANTEAFF. CDR3 in DNA: TGTGCCAGCAGCCGTACTACACTAGCGAACACTGAGGCTTTCTTT. The entire variable domain, with the rest obtained from reference TRBV7-8 and TRBJ1-1, is as follows: GAGVSQSPRYKVAKRGQDVALRCDPISGHVSLFWYQQALGQGPEFLTYFQNEAQLDKSGLPSDRFFAERPEGSVSTLKIQRTQQEDSAVYLCASSRTTLANTEAFFGQGTRLTVV.

In regard to this clonotype: One junction end does not reproduce the germline sequence, and a read error may be involved. The rearrangement links TRBV7-2 to TRBJ1-1; D is undetermined. The germline gives CDR1 SGHTA, CDR2 FQGNSA. The CDR3 runs 12 residues. The CDR3 DNA is TGTGTCAGCAGCTTAGAAGTCGCCGAAGCTTTCTTT. Translation: CVSSLEVAEAFF.

This chain connects TRBV7-6 to TRBJ2-7, with 8 bases identical to TRBD2. The CDR3 is 14 residues long. The J segment lost 3 bases and the V segment lost 2 bases, leaving 3 bases of the junction unmatched. Germline CDR1 SGHVS, CDR2 FNYEAQ. This CDR3 is CASSLQAGDYEQYV. CDR3 sequence (DNA): TGTGCCAGCAGCTTACAAGCGGGGGACTACGAGCAGTACGTC.

The CDR3 nucleotides are TGCGCCAGCAACGGGTTCTATGGCTACACCTTC. Its translation: CASNGFYGYTF. The chain couples TRBV10-1 to TRBJ1-2; D is undetermined. Germline loops: CDR1 WNHNN, CDR2 SYGVQD (reference sequence). This CDR3 spans 11 amino acids. The V gene lost 7 bases and the J gene lost 4 bases, with 7 bases spanning the gap.

V usage is TRBV6-5 and J usage is TRBJ2-1; 10 nucleotides line up with TRBD2. The CDR3 runs to 15 residues. V shed 4 bases, J shed 7 bases, and the junction held 7 bases outside the gene matches. From germline, CDR1 is MNHEY and CDR2 SVGAGI. CDR3 bases: TGTGCCAGCAGTTTTCTAGCGGGGGCGGGAAATGAGCAGTTCTTC. Encoded protein: CASSFLAGAGNEQFF.

This clonotype was observed many times. The chain is built from TRBV4-3 and TRBJ1-2; a weak D match, TRBD1 (6 bases). Germline loops: CDR1 LGHNA, CDR2 YSLEER. CDR3 length: 18 residues. V was pared by 0 bases and J by 3 bases, with 20 bases between. CDR3 sequence (DNA): TGCGCCAGCAGCCAAGATTGGGTGAGGGGGGCCAGGGACTATGGCTACACCTTC. As protein: CASSQDWVRGARDYGYTF.

This clonotype occurred a few times. This chain uses TRBV2 with TRBJ1-5, with unresolved D. From germline, CDR1 is SNHLY and CDR2 FYNNEI. Trimming shortened V by 1 base and J by 2 bases, and 9 bases separated the two germline ends. The CDR3 runs to 15 residues. The CDR3 reads CASSEGVSGNQPQHF. CDR3 bases: TGTGCCAGCAGTGAAGGGGTTTCGGGCAATCAGCCCCAGCATTTT. The complete variable domain, with remaining parts taken from reference TRBV2 and TRBJ1-5, reads EPEVTQTPSHQVTQMGQEVILRCVPISNHLYFYWYRQILGQKVEFLVSFYNNEISEKSEIFDDQFSVERPDGSNFTLKIRSTKLEDSAMYFCASSEGVSGNQPQHFGDGTRLSIL.

The J gene is TRBJ1-1, the V gene TRBV2; 9 bases line up with TRBD1. The length of the CDR3 is 15 residues. The J segment lost 6 bases and the V segment lost 7 bases, leaving 12 bases of the junction unmatched. CDR1 is SNHLY and CDR2 is FYNNEI in the germline V gene. The CDR3 protein is CASNERTGVEAEAFF. In DNA form, the CDR3 reads TGTGCCAGCAATGAGAGGACAGGGGTCGAGGCTGAAGCTTTCTTT.

The chain carries TRBV20-1 and TRBJ1-2; a weak D match, TRBD1 (5 bases). Looked up from germline, CDR1 is DFQATT and CDR2 is SNEGSKA (reference sequence). The CDR3 is made up of 14 amino acids. V lost 3 bases, J lost 6 bases, and 17 bases lay in between. The CDR3 protein is CSARLSGDGNGYTF. The CDR3 DNA reads as TGCAGTGCTAGGTTATCGGGGGATGGGAATGGCTACACCTTC.

Comments on this clonotype: Compared with germline, one end of the junction differs, possibly owing to a read error. DNA for the CDR3: TGTGCCAGCAGTCGCGACAGGAACTACGAGCAGTACTTC. It yields the protein CASSRDRNYEQYF. The chain links TRBV10-3 to TRBJ2-7, with a weak D call TRBD1 (6 bases). The CDR3 sequence is 13 residues long. Germline values: CDR1 ENHRY, CDR2 SYGVKD.

In this sample, this clonotype turned up many times. This chain links TRBV12-3 or TRBV12-4 with TRBJ2-5, with 8 bases fitting TRBD2. This CDR3 spans 15 amino acids. V lost 6 bases to trimming and J lost 5 bases; unmatched junction nucleotides: 11. The CDR3 loop is CASSPGLGEGETQYF. CDR3 DNA sequence: TGTGCCAGCAGCCCGGGACTAGGGGAAGGGGAGACCCAGTACTTC.

There are many counts of this clonotype. The J gene is TRBJ1-6, the V gene TRBV7-2; TRBD1 agrees at 11 bases. Trimming at V came to 5 bases and at J to 7 bases, leaving 10 bases not matched to a gene. Germline values: CDR1 SGHTA, CDR2 FQGNSA. This CDR3 comprises 17 residues. CDR3: CASSPGQGGLLNSPLHF. DNA of the CDR3: TGTGCCAGCAGCCCGGGACAGGGGGGTCTTCTAAATTCACCCCTCCACTTT.

The J gene is TRBJ1-2, the V gene TRBV7-2; D call uncertain. CDR3 length: 14 residues. Per germline, CDR1 SGHTA and CDR2 FQGNSA. V lost 5 bases and J 6 bases, leaving 16 bases between the germline ends. The chain's CDR3 is CASSLTDQSDGYTF. CDR3 coding DNA: TGTGCCAGCAGCCTGACGGACCAAAGCGATGGCTACACCTTC.

This clonotype was recorded many times. V gene TRBV11-1 combines with J gene TRBJ2-1, with D perhaps TRBD2 (7 bases). V was pared by 5 bases and J by 9 bases, with 20 bases between. The germline V gene has CDR1 SGHAT and CDR2 FQDESV (reference sequence). The CDR3 has 15 residues. The DNA of the CDR3 is TGTGCCAGCAGCCCCCGCGGGGGCTTAGGTAGTGAGCAGTTCTTC. Translating it yields CASSPRGGLGSEQFF. The variable domain in full, completed from reference TRBV11-1 and TRBJ2-1, reads EAEVAQSPRYKITEKSQAVAFWCDPISGHATLYWYRQILGQGPELLVQFQDESVVDDSQLPKDRFSAERLKGVDSTLKIQPAELGDSAMYLCASSPRGGLGSEQFFGPGTRLTVL.

The V and J genes are TRBV15 and TRBJ2-7; the D gene is possibly TRBD1 (5 bases). V was cut by 0 bases and J by 3 bases, with 9 bases left in between. Germline V gene sequence: CDR1 LNHNV, CDR2 YYDKDF (reference sequence). CDR3 length: 14 residues. CDR3 DNA sequence: TGTGCCACCAGCAGAGATATAGGGGTCTACGAGCAGTACTTC. Translating gives CATSRDIGVYEQYF.

This rearrangement joins TRBV2 to TRBJ2-1, with 11 bases aligning to TRBD2. Germline V gene lookup returns CDR1 SNHLY and CDR2 FYNNEI. V lost 4 bases and J lost 4; bases outside the gene matches: 6. This CDR3 has 16 amino acids. The DNA for the CDR3 is TGTGCCAGCAGTGCTTTCGGGACTAGCGGTTACAATGAGCAGTTCTTC. Amino acids: CASSAFGTSGYNEQFF.

Comments on this clonotype: One end of the junction does not line up with germline, which may come from a read error. V gene TRBV7-6 combines with J gene TRBJ1-2; D is ambiguous. Germline CDR1 is SGHVS and CDR2 is FNYEAQ. This CDR3 comprises 14 residues. This CDR3 is CASSLGPSNYGYTF. The CDR3 DNA is TGTGCCAGCAGCTTAGGTCCGAGTAACTACGGCTACACCTTC.

V usage is TRBV7-6 and J usage is TRBJ2-3; TRBD2 agrees at 13 bases. Germline V CDR1 and CDR2: SGHVS, FNYEAQ. V lost 7 bases to trimming and J lost 3 bases; unmatched junction nucleotides: 4. This CDR3 contains 15 residues. CDR3 residues: CASIKTSGGTDTQYF. CDR3 nucleotide sequence: TGTGCCAGCATCAAGACTAGCGGGGGGACAGATACGCAGTATTTT.